The present entry profiles one T cell receptor (beta chain) with its context. It lacks a known antigen. No clone much larger than this one lies a single base away; base qualities are absent. TCRbeta CDR3 regions were amplified from genomic DNA using the immunoSEQ Assay, a bias-controlled multiplex PCR. Turning to the authors' computational methods: The number of nucleated cells in each sample was estimated by amplification of reference gene primers within the assay. To quantify the absolute abundance of each unique TCRbeta CDR3 rearrangement, sequence reads were collapsed and filtered. For each sample, productive Simpson clonality was calculated as the square root of Simpson's diversity index over productive rearrangements. TCRdb mirrors the immuneACCESS table, restricted to in-frame sequences. Some clones are absent from its copies; in checked studies, under half trace to an unresolved V gene, and the reason for the others is unknown. V and J calls and clone size come straight from that table; D and trimming were deduced from the DNA. The sample table records hundreds of thousands of clones; 88% of these occur just once. The biggest ten clones account for roughly 15% of the sample.

This sample was taken from a study of blood T cell repertoires in COVID-19 (TCRdb year 2020). Regarding the research as a whole: Samples covering the acute and convalescent phases of COVID-19 were provided by collaborators in the United States, Italy and Spain. HLA class I and class II types, where available, came from metadata supplied by the sample provider rather than from assay-based typing. The samples were drawn from the first 160 participants of the ongoing ImmuneRACE study and from 1,200 or so subjects provided by 6 global collaborators. The repertoires were made available in a free public database intended to serve as a resource for research on the immune response to SARS-CoV-2. The material from the prospective study consisted of cDNA or gDNA derived from T cells, B-cell-depleted T cells, or PBMCs. A de-identified subject ID, COVID-19 status, age in years and sex were almost always included in the sample metadata. Subjects who had been exposed to COVID-19, were actively infected with it, or had recovered from it provided the deeply sampled blood TCRbeta repertoires that made up the dataset.

Enrolling through a virtual design, the prospective study's participants ranged in age from roughly 18 to 90 years and lived across some 23 United States geographic areas. In the prospective study, participants were assigned to cohorts based on the clinical history participants reported in a screening survey and a study questionnaire. Each participant in the prospective study had whole blood, serum and a nasopharyngeal or oropharyngeal swab collected by mobile phlebotomists. Participants in the prospective study had the option to provide additional blood draws and questionnaires over a roughly 2-month period. Before DNA extraction, prospective study blood samples were shipped either frozen or at room temperature. CDR3 length: 17 amino acids, cysteine to phenylalanine. Just CDR3 DNA is preserved here, 51 bases in frame from base 1. Trimming takes 6 bases from V and 2 bases from J, and the germline ends sit 17 bases apart. The germline V gene specifies MGHDK as CDR1 and SYGVNS as CDR2.

What the work shows at the level of the full study, not this receptor alone: How much clinical and demographic metadata was included differed by source and by participant, and the metadata was provided uncurated.

The TCR originated in a woman in her forties or fifties with acute COVID-19. Sequenced input: PBMCs or T cells enriched from blood (not recorded which). The chain employs TRBV25-1 and TRBJ1-6, and possibly TRBD1, on 6 matching bases. Here is the DNA: TGTGCCAGCAGGAGGTCGACAGGCGGGCCCTATAATTCACCCCTCCACTTT. This codes for CASRRSTGGPYNSPLHF. Outside the CDR3, residues come from the reference TRBV25-1 and TRBJ1-6 proteins, so the full variable domain is: EADIYQTPRYLVIGTGKKITLECSQTMGHDKMYWYQQDPGMELHLIHYSYGVNSTEKGDLSSESTVSRIRTEHFPLTLESARPSHTSQYLCASRRSTGGPYNSPLHFGNGTRLTVT.